This entry features one T cell receptor (beta chain) sequence. Participants were aged about 18 to 100 years from about two dozen US areas. V lost 5 bases and J lost 11, with 18 bases in between. The germline V gene has CDR1 MDHEN and CDR2 SYDVKM. This CDR3 is 13 amino acids long. Some clones are missing from TCRdb's copy, which holds only in-frame ones; the method was immunoSEQ multiplex PCR. The sample has 250,000 to 300,000 clones, about 81% seen once; the top ten hold roughly 4%. These data are taken from a study of blood T cell repertoires in COVID-19. The receptor's source is a man aged 25 to 40 with acute COVID-19. Source material: PBMCs or T cells enriched from blood (not recorded which). The rearrangement joins TRBV28 to TRBJ1-1, with D uncertain. This CDR3 is CASSLPQSKKAFF. CDR3 bases: TGTGCCAGCAGTCTCCCCCAGTCGAAGAAGGCTTTCTTT.